A selection of T cell receptor beta chains follows, all from one sample in a study of T cell repertoires in cytomegalovirus infection. One entry per CDR3 protein, called by TCRdb with MiXCR from the reads. Counted here are about 490,000 distinct CDR3 sequences, 16% occurring once; the ten biggest clones make up roughly a quarter. Sequenced input: CD8+ T cells from PBMCs. The receptors shown here come from a human donor in good health (CMV status not recorded). Some clones in this sample may be carry-over from other donors' samples. CDR3s include the opening cysteine and the closing phenylalanine or tryptophan. The D gene is left open where the match is weak. Rows give clone size only sometimes, using once, few, many, or a class for an expanded clone.

clone size: many
D gene: NA
J gene: TRBJ2-1
V gene: TRBV6-5
CDR3 DNA: TGTGCCAGCAGTTACTCCCCCGGGTATGAGCAGTTCTTC
CDR3 protein: CASSYSPGYEQFF

clone size: many
D gene: TRBD1
J gene: TRBJ1-1
V gene: TRBV6-6
CDR3 DNA: TGTGCCAGCAGGAACAGGGGATTGAACACTGAAGCTTTCTTT
CDR3 protein: CASRNRGLNTEAFF

clone size: few
D gene: TRBD1
J gene: TRBJ2-7
V gene: TRBV5-1
CDR3 DNA: TGCGCCAGCAGCTTGGGGGACAGTGCCTCCTACGAGCAGTACTTC
CDR3 protein: CASSLGDSASYEQYF

clone size: many
D gene: TRBD1
J gene: TRBJ1-3
V gene: TRBV7-9
CDR3 DNA: TGTGCCAGCAGCGGGTGGACAGGGGGTGGCTACGGGTTCTCTGGAAACACCATATATTTT
CDR3 protein: CASSGWTGGGYGFSGNTIYF

clone size: NA
D gene: NA
J gene: TRBJ2-1
V gene: TRBV29-1
CDR3 DNA: TGCAGCCTCGGCTTCCGCTCCACCTCCTACAGTGAGCAGTTCTTC
CDR3 protein: CSLGFRSTSYSEQFF

clone size: NA
D gene: TRBD2
J gene: TRBJ2-1
V gene: TRBV20-1
CDR3 DNA: TGCAGTGCTGGGGGGGGGAATCATGAGCAGTTCTTC
CDR3 protein: CSAGGGNHEQFF

clone size: NA
D gene: TRBD1
J gene: TRBJ2-1
V gene: TRBV10-3
CDR3 DNA: TGTGCCATCAGTTCCGGGACAGCCTACAATGAGCAGTTCTTC
CDR3 protein: CAISSGTAYNEQFF

clone size: many
D gene: TRBD1
J gene: TRBJ1-4
V gene: TRBV29-1
CDR3 DNA: TGCAGCGTCCGTGGTCTCCCGGACAGGGAAAAACTGTTTTTT
CDR3 protein: CSVRGLPDREKLFF

clone size: NA
D gene: NA
J gene: TRBJ1-2
V gene: TRBV19
CDR3 DNA: TGTGCCAGTGGGGAAACAGGGACCGCCTATGGCTACACCTTC
CDR3 protein: CASGETGTAYGYTF

clone size: NA
D gene: TRBD1
J gene: TRBJ2-1
V gene: TRBV28
CDR3 DNA: TGTGCCAGCAGTTTATTTGGACAGGGCATCCACAATGAGCAGTTCTTC
CDR3 protein: CASSLFGQGIHNEQFF

clone size: many
D gene: TRBD2
J gene: TRBJ2-1
V gene: TRBV12-3/TRBV12-4
CDR3 DNA: TGTGCCAGCAGTTTCCCCTCCGGACTAGCGTTCTACAATGAGCAGTTCTTC
CDR3 protein: CASSFPSGLAFYNEQFF

clone size: NA
D gene: NA
J gene: TRBJ1-2
V gene: TRBV5-1
CDR3 DNA: TGCGCCAGCAGCTTGCCGGCCGCGGTCGGGGGGAATGGCTACACCTTC
CDR3 protein: CASSLPAAVGGNGYTF

clone size: few
D gene: TRBD2
J gene: TRBJ2-1
V gene: TRBV12-5
CDR3 DNA: TGTGCTAGTGGTTTGGTTATCCTCGAGGGTCAGAGCGGGAGTATTGATGAGCAGTTCTTC
CDR3 protein: CASGLVILEGQSGSIDEQFF

clone size: many
D gene: TRBD2
J gene: TRBJ2-1
V gene: TRBV12-5
CDR3 DNA: TGTGCTAGTGGTTTAGCGGGACCCTACAATGAGCAGTTCTTC
CDR3 protein: CASGLAGPYNEQFF

clone size: many
D gene: NA
J gene: TRBJ2-3
V gene: TRBV5-6
CDR3 DNA: TGTGCCAGCAGCTTATCTCGGACTGAGGGAGCGCACGGTTCTACAGATACGCAGTATTTT
CDR3 protein: CASSLSRTEGAHGSTDTQYF

clone size: few
D gene: NA
J gene: TRBJ1-6
V gene: TRBV7-9
CDR3 DNA: TGTGCCAGCAGCGACGTGGTAAATTCACCCCTCCACTTT
CDR3 protein: CASSDVVNSPLHF

clone size: NA
D gene: TRBD2
J gene: TRBJ2-5
V gene: TRBV12-3/TRBV12-4
CDR3 DNA: TGTGCCAGCAGTTTAGCGTTAGCGGGCACACTCATGTACTTC
CDR3 protein: CASSLALAGTLMYF

clone size: many
D gene: NA
J gene: TRBJ2-7
V gene: TRBV7-9
CDR3 DNA: TGTGCCAGCATGCCCCCGGCATCCTACGAGCAGTACTTC
CDR3 protein: CASMPPASYEQYF

clone size: few
D gene: NA
J gene: TRBJ2-6
V gene: TRBV20-1
CDR3 DNA: TGCAGTGCTAGAGAGATACAATCTGGGGCCAACGTCCTGACTTTC
CDR3 protein: CSAREIQSGANVLTF

clone size: NA
D gene: NA
J gene: TRBJ2-1
V gene: TRBV20-1
CDR3 DNA: TGCAGTGCTAGAGATCCTGGACAGACGAGCTCCTACAATGAGCAGTTCTTC
CDR3 protein: CSARDPGQTSSYNEQFF

clone size: NA
D gene: NA
J gene: TRBJ2-7
V gene: TRBV6-2/TRBV6-3
CDR3 DNA: TGTGCCAGCAGTTACGATGTTTGGGGGGAGCAGTACTTC
CDR3 protein: CASSYDVWGEQYF

clone size: NA
D gene: TRBD1
J gene: TRBJ2-7
V gene: TRBV9
CDR3 DNA: TGTGCCAGCAGCGTCGGTATACGACAGGGTGGGAATAGGGGCTACGAGCAGTACTTC
CDR3 protein: CASSVGIRQGGNRGYEQYF

clone size: many
D gene: NA
J gene: TRBJ1-1
V gene: TRBV7-6
CDR3 DNA: TGTGCCAGCAGCTTAGAAGGGGAAGAAGCTTTCTTT
CDR3 protein: CASSLEGEEAFF

clone size: NA
D gene: TRBD1
J gene: TRBJ2-3
V gene: TRBV5-1
CDR3 DNA: TGCGCCACCACTCAACTTGGGACAGCGACAGATACGCAGTATTTT
CDR3 protein: CATTQLGTATDTQYF

clone size: NA
D gene: TRBD2
J gene: TRBJ2-7
V gene: TRBV7-9
CDR3 DNA: TGTGCCAGCAGCCCCGGGACTAGCGGGCGTGGTGAGCAGTACTTC
CDR3 protein: CASSPGTSGRGEQYF

clone size: many
D gene: TRBD2
J gene: TRBJ2-1
V gene: TRBV10-3
CDR3 DNA: TGTGCCACCCTGACTAGCGGTAATGAGCAGTTCTTC
CDR3 protein: CATLTSGNEQFF

clone size: NA
D gene: TRBD1
J gene: TRBJ2-7
V gene: TRBV25-1
CDR3 DNA: TGTGCCAGCAGTGAATTCCCCACGACAGGGATTCCCCCAAACTTC
CDR3 protein: CASSEFPTTGIPPNF

clone size: many
D gene: NA
J gene: TRBJ2-7
V gene: TRBV20-1
CDR3 DNA: TGCAGTGTTAAGCAGGGCCCTCTCAGGGGGGGACGAGGCTACGAGCAGTACTTC
CDR3 protein: CSVKQGPLRGGRGYEQYF

clone size: many
D gene: TRBD2
J gene: TRBJ2-7
V gene: TRBV6-1
CDR3 DNA: TGTGCCAGCAGTGAAGCGCTAGCGGGAGGGCCTTTACCCTACGAGCAGTACTTC
CDR3 protein: CASSEALAGGPLPYEQYF

clone size: many
D gene: NA
J gene: TRBJ1-1
V gene: TRBV7-2
CDR3 DNA: TGTGCCAGCAGCTGGTTGGCTGAAGCTTTCTTT
CDR3 protein: CASSWLAEAFF

clone size: many
D gene: NA
J gene: TRBJ1-5
V gene: TRBV7-9
CDR3 DNA: TGTGCCAGCGAGAAGGGTGGTCAGCCCCAGCATTTT
CDR3 protein: CASEKGGQPQHF

clone size: NA
D gene: NA
J gene: TRBJ1-1
V gene: TRBV5-1
CDR3 DNA: TGCGCCAGCAGCTTGGAGGCAGGAATGAACACTGAAGCTTTCTTT
CDR3 protein: CASSLEAGMNTEAFF

clone size: few
D gene: TRBD1
J gene: TRBJ2-7
V gene: TRBV3-1
CDR3 DNA: TGTGCCAGCAGTGGACAGGGGACCCTCTACGAGCAGTACTTC
CDR3 protein: CASSGQGTLYEQYF

clone size: NA
D gene: NA
J gene: TRBJ2-1
V gene: TRBV6-2/TRBV6-3
CDR3 DNA: TGTGCCAGCAGTTACGGTCAGGCGTCCTACAATGAGCAGTTCTTC
CDR3 protein: CASSYGQASYNEQFF

clone size: many
D gene: NA
J gene: TRBJ2-3
V gene: TRBV11-2
CDR3 DNA: TGTGCCAGCAGCTTAGAACTCAGTAGCACAGATACGCAGTATTTT
CDR3 protein: CASSLELSSTDTQYF

clone size: few
D gene: NA
J gene: TRBJ2-7
V gene: TRBV10-2
CDR3 DNA: TGCGCCAGCAGTGATCGGCGGAGATACGAGCAGTACTTC
CDR3 protein: CASSDRRRYEQYF

clone size: few
D gene: TRBD1
J gene: TRBJ2-7
V gene: TRBV5-1
CDR3 DNA: TGCGCCAGCAGCGCGGGACAGGGGCCGAGCTCCTACGAGCAGTACTTC
CDR3 protein: CASSAGQGPSSYEQYF

clone size: many
D gene: TRBD1
J gene: TRBJ2-7
V gene: TRBV7-6
CDR3 DNA: TGTGCCAGCAGCGCAGACGTTGAGGGGACAGGAGCCTACGAGCAGTACTTC
CDR3 protein: CASSADVEGTGAYEQYF

clone size: NA
D gene: NA
J gene: TRBJ1-4
V gene: TRBV12-3/TRBV12-4
CDR3 DNA: TGTGCCAGCAGTCCACACGAGGGCGAGACTAATGAAAAACTGTTTTTT
CDR3 protein: CASSPHEGETNEKLFF

clone size: many
D gene: NA
J gene: TRBJ2-7
V gene: TRBV12-3/TRBV12-4
CDR3 DNA: TGTGCCAGCAGTTTAAGTAAAGAGCAGTACTTC
CDR3 protein: CASSLSKEQYF

clone size: many
D gene: NA
J gene: TRBJ2-3
V gene: TRBV12-5
CDR3 DNA: TGTGCTAGTGGTCCCCCCGGGAGTTCCACAGATACGCAGTATTTT
CDR3 protein: CASGPPGSSTDTQYF

clone size: NA
D gene: NA
J gene: TRBJ2-1
V gene: TRBV14
CDR3 DNA: TGTGCCAGCAGCCAAATGCCTCAGGGGAAGGGTAACGATGAGCAGTTCTTC
CDR3 protein: CASSQMPQGKGNDEQFF

clone size: many
D gene: TRBD2
J gene: TRBJ2-1
V gene: TRBV12-3/TRBV12-4
CDR3 DNA: TGTGCCAGCAAAACGAGTAGCGGGACTCCGAAACCGCCGCTCTACAATGAGCAGTTCTTC
CDR3 protein: CASKTSSGTPKPPLYNEQFF

clone size: NA
D gene: NA
J gene: TRBJ1-1
V gene: TRBV7-9
CDR3 DNA: TGTGCCAGCAGCTTAGCGGGAGACAACACTGAAGCTTTCTTT
CDR3 protein: CASSLAGDNTEAFF

clone size: many
D gene: NA
J gene: TRBJ1-4
V gene: TRBV6-1
CDR3 DNA: TGTGCCAGCAGTGAAGCCCGGGATCAACCGGTGACTGAAAAACTGTTTTTT
CDR3 protein: CASSEARDQPVTEKLFF

clone size: few
D gene: TRBD2
J gene: TRBJ2-3
V gene: TRBV28
CDR3 DNA: TGTGCCAGCAGTTTATCTGGCGGGAGAGGGACAGATACGCAGTATTTT
CDR3 protein: CASSLSGGRGTDTQYF

clone size: few
D gene: NA
J gene: TRBJ2-1
V gene: TRBV24-1
CDR3 DNA: TGTGCCACCCGGAAGAACAATGAGCAGTTCTTC
CDR3 protein: CATRKNNEQFF

clone size: NA
D gene: TRBD1
J gene: TRBJ1-2
V gene: TRBV29-1
CDR3 DNA: TGCAGCGCAGGGCCGACAGGGGAACAAGGTGGCTACACCTTC
CDR3 protein: CSAGPTGEQGGYTF

clone size: many
D gene: NA
J gene: TRBJ2-1
V gene: TRBV6-1
CDR3 DNA: TGTGCCAGCAGTGAAGCCCCCACGCTAGGTTCCCACAATGAGCAGTTCTTC
CDR3 protein: CASSEAPTLGSHNEQFF

clone size: few
D gene: NA
J gene: TRBJ2-1
V gene: TRBV5-4
CDR3 DNA: TGTGCCAGCAGCTTGCGGTTCATGGGTAATGAGCAGTTCTTC
CDR3 protein: CASSLRFMGNEQFF

clone size: NA
D gene: NA
J gene: TRBJ2-2
V gene: TRBV27
CDR3 DNA: TGTGCCAGCAGCACCCGACCTTCCTGGGAGCTGTTTTTT
CDR3 protein: CASSTRPSWELFF

clone size: few
D gene: NA
J gene: TRBJ1-5
V gene: TRBV5-5
CDR3 DNA: TGTGCCAGCAGCTTCGCCGGACCGGGGTATAGCAATCAGCCCCAGCATTTT
CDR3 protein: CASSFAGPGYSNQPQHF

clone size: many
D gene: NA
J gene: TRBJ1-3
V gene: TRBV5-6
CDR3 DNA: TGTGCCAGCAGCTTGGATTTTTCCCTCTACACGGGAGAAGGAAACACCATATATTTT
CDR3 protein: CASSLDFSLYTGEGNTIYF

clone size: many
D gene: TRBD2
J gene: TRBJ2-1
V gene: TRBV7-9
CDR3 DNA: TGTGCCAGCAGCTTAGGGCCAACTAGCGGGAGCCCAAGCAACAATGAGCAGTTCTTC
CDR3 protein: CASSLGPTSGSPSNNEQFF

clone size: many
D gene: NA
J gene: TRBJ1-2
V gene: TRBV7-9
CDR3 DNA: TGTGCCAGCAGCTTATCGACGGATGTCTTTGGCTACACCTTC
CDR3 protein: CASSLSTDVFGYTF